Below, 15 T cell receptor beta chains from the same sample are listed, as sequenced in a study of early T cells in non-severe SARS-CoV-2 infection. TCRdb reprocessed the 5' RACE reads via MiXCR and lists one record per CDR3 protein. The sample lists about 26,000 distinct CDR3 sequences; roughly 5.6% were seen once. Sequenced: whole blood. Source of these receptors: an adult who was a healthcare worker with PCR-confirmed SARS-CoV-2 infection or an uninfected control (not recorded which).

This clonotype came up a few times. The chain uses TRBV15 and TRBJ2-2; D is perhaps TRBD1 (6 bases). Trimming shortened V by 4 bases and J by 3 bases, and 15 bases separated the two germline ends. CDR1 LNHNV and CDR2 YYDKDF come from the germline V gene (reference sequence). The length of the CDR3 is 16 residues. Here the CDR3 reads CATSTSQGLYTGELFF. CDR3 DNA sequence: TGTGCCACCAGCACGTCACAGGGTTTGTACACCGGGGAGCTGTTTTTT.

This clonotype was detected only a few times. J is TRBJ2-7 and V is TRBV5-6, with 12 bases fitting TRBD2. Germline CDR1 is SGHDT and CDR2 is YYEEEE. The trim removed 4 bases at V and 3 bases at J, leaving 2 bases unmatched. This CDR3 contains 14 residues. CDR3 residues: CASSRTSGIYEQYF. CDR3 sequence (DNA): TGTGCCAGCAGCAGGACTAGCGGGATCTACGAGCAGTACTTC. The variable domain in full, completed from reference TRBV5-6 and TRBJ2-7, reads DAGVTQSPTHLIKTRGQQVTLRCSPKSGHDTVSWYQQALGQGPQFIFQYYEEEERQRGNFPDRFSGHQFPNYSSELNVNALLLGDSALYLCASSRTSGIYEQYFGPGTRLTVT.

This clonotype was detected ten times or more. This chain joins TRBV27 and TRBJ2-5; tentative D call: TRBD1 (6 bases). V dropped 0 bases and J dropped 5 bases, with 10 bases sitting between them. From germline, CDR1 is MNHEY and CDR2 SMNVEV (reference sequence). This CDR3 spans 14 amino acids. The CDR3 loop is CASSLSWGRETQYF. The CDR3 bases are TGTGCCAGCAGTTTATCGTGGGGGCGGGAGACCCAGTACTTC.

This clonotype was detected ten times or more. The chain couples TRBV10-2 to TRBJ2-1, with a weak D call TRBD1 (6 bases). Germline values: CDR1 WSHSY, CDR2 SAAADI. The CDR3 runs to 14 residues. V was shortened by 5 bases and J by 6 bases, with 14 bases between the two germline ends. The CDR3 is CASSPYRVGNEQFF. In nucleotides, the CDR3 is TGCGCCAGCAGTCCCTACAGGGTCGGCAATGAGCAGTTCTTC.

The V and J genes are TRBV7-2 and TRBJ2-1; 7 positions match TRBD2. The V and J ends lost 0 bases and 12 bases, in that order; junction bases with no gene match: 14. The CDR3 consists of 16 residues. Per the germline V gene, CDR1 is SGHTA and CDR2 is FQGNSA. The CDR3 spells CASSLALVPSGSVQFF. The CDR3 region has the DNA TGTGCCAGCAGCTTAGCGCTTGTTCCTAGCGGCTCGGTGCAGTTCTTC.

This clonotype was recorded many times. The J gene is TRBJ2-7, the V gene TRBV23-1, with D hard to call. TRBV23-1 is sorted into the ORF group, with uncertain function. V was clipped by 8 bases and J by 6 bases, with 8 bases between them. The CDR3 runs to 10 residues. The CDR3 sequence is CASPPGEQYF. CDR3 DNA sequence: TGCGCCAGCCCCCCGGGCGAGCAGTACTTC.

The chain is built from TRBV15 and TRBJ2-5, with D unresolved. Per germline, CDR1 LNHNV and CDR2 YYDKDF (reference sequence). The V gene lost 2 bases and the J gene lost 3 bases, with 7 bases spanning the gap. This CDR3 spans 13 amino acids. The CDR3 DNA is TGTGCCACCAGCAGACTAGTCAAAGAGACCCAGTACTTC. This sequence encodes CATSRLVKETQYF. The whole variable domain, remainder taken from reference TRBV15 and TRBJ2-5, is DAMVIQNPRYQVTQFGKPVTLSCSQTLNHNVMYWYQQKSSQAPKLLFHYYDKDFNNEADTPDNFQSRRPNTSFCFLDIRSPGLGDTAMYLCATSRLVKETQYFGPGTRLLVL.

This clonotype was counted at least ten times. The V gene is TRBV7-6, the J gene TRBJ2-3; either TRBD1 or TRBD2 may supply D (5 bases each). The CDR3 runs to 14 residues. Trimming cost V 5 bases and J 5 bases, with 14 bases left between them. Germline V gene lookup returns CDR1 SGHVS and CDR2 FNYEAQ. CDR3 residues: CASSTGGSRDTQYF. The CDR3 region has the DNA TGTGCCAGCAGCACTGGGGGTTCGAGAGATACGCAGTATTTT.

This clonotype was found many times. V and J are TRBV20-1 and TRBJ2-7; D assignment may be TRBD1 or TRBD2 (5 bases each). Trimming removed 1 base from V and 7 bases from J, with 14 bases in between. The CDR3 covers 13 residues. From germline, CDR1 is DFQATT and CDR2 SNEGSKA (reference sequence). CDR3 DNA: TGCAGTGCTAGAGGGACACGGGGAGAGGAGCAGTACTTC. This sequence encodes CSARGTRGEEQYF.

Ten or more counts support this clonotype. The chain uses TRBV20-1 and TRBJ1-2, with D perhaps TRBD1 (6 bases). The CDR3 runs to 11 residues. V was trimmed by 8 bases and J by 6 bases, leaving 13 bases between them. Per the germline V gene, CDR1 is DFQATT and CDR2 is SNEGSKA (reference sequence). The CDR3 bases are TGCAGTACTAACGGGGGCCATGGCTACACCTTC. Protein: CSTNGGHGYTF.

This clonotype was seen a few times. This chain joins TRBV21-1 and TRBJ2-5. TRBV21-1 constitutes a pseudogene. This CDR3 comprises 17 residues. CDR3 sequence reads: CASSKGNSRHDGETQYF. CDR3 in DNA: TGTGCCAGCAGCAAAGGAAATAGCCGGCATGACGGAGAGACCCAGTACTTC.

This clonotype was detected ten times or more. The rearrangement links TRBV19 to TRBJ1-1; TRBD1 agrees at 9 bases. V gave up 4 bases and J gave up 0 bases; unmatched junction bases: 3. The CDR3 has 15 amino acids. In germline, CDR1 is LNHDA, CDR2 SQIVND (reference sequence). This chain's CDR3 is CASSTRQGVNTEAFF. The CDR3 region has the DNA TGTGCCAGTAGTACGAGACAGGGGGTGAACACTGAAGCTTTCTTT.

The chain joins TRBV11-1 to TRBJ2-1; 7 bases align to TRBD1. The V gene end was trimmed by 5 bases and the J gene end by 9 bases; junction bases not matched to a gene: 4. Germline V lookup: CDR1 SGHAT, CDR2 FQDESV (reference sequence). The length of the CDR3 is 12 residues. CDR3 DNA sequence: TGTGCCAGCAGCCCCAGGGGGAGTGAGCAGTTCTTC. As protein: CASSPRGSEQFF.

This clonotype was detected many times. The rearrangement links TRBV6-2 or TRBV6-3 to TRBJ2-7; no clear D gene. Per the germline V gene, CDR1 is MNHEY and CDR2 is SVGEGT. This CDR3 has 12 amino acids. V was trimmed by 6 bases and J by 4 bases, leaving 10 bases between them. The CDR3 nucleotides are TGTGCCAGCAGAAATGACGGGTACGAGCAGTACTTC. It is translated as CASRNDGYEQYF.

This clonotype occurred many times. The chain employs TRBV7-9 and TRBJ2-7; 8 bases are shared with TRBD2. There are 16 residues in the CDR3. Germline trimming cut 2 bases from V and 1 base from J; bases unmatched to any gene: 7. Germline CDR1 is SEHNR and CDR2 is FQNEAQ (reference sequence). The CDR3 bases are TGTGCCAGCAGCTTACAACCGGGACTAGGTTCCTACGAGCAGTACTTC. Translated: CASSLQPGLGSYEQYF.